What follows describes a single T cell receptor (beta chain). The antigen is not known. Measured with immunoSEQ multiplex PCR; TCRdb has only the in-frame clones, and not every one. Of over a million clones listed, roughly 70% are singletons. The length of the CDR3 is 15 residues. Germline V CDR1 and CDR2: MNHEY, SMNVEV (reference sequence). The ends were cut back, 1 base at V and 3 bases at J, with 12 bases in the middle. This specimen comes from a study of shared clonotypes between healthy human individuals. Study as a whole: Each donor contributed plates that comprised three CD4 naive, three CD4 memory, two CD8 naive and one CD8 memory. Findings and caveats of the study: Estimated clonotype richness was generally higher in naive than memory subsets.

This receptor was obtained from a man aged 18 to 29 in good health. The V and J genes are TRBV27 and TRBJ1-1; possibly TRBD1 for D (6 bases). The material sequenced was memory CD4+ T cells sorted from blood. The subset is: CD45RA-negative fraction. This chain's CDR3 is CASSLFGGRDTEAFF. The CDR3 nucleotides are TGTGCCAGCAGTTTATTCGGGGGGCGTGACACTGAAGCTTTCTTT.